The next 29 T cell receptor beta chains were all read from a single sample in a study of T-cell memory formation after mild COVID-19. TCRdb re-called the 5' RACE reads through MiXCR, storing one row per CDR3 protein. Here the sample spans 380,000 or so distinct CDR3 sequences, 13% to 15% being singletons. Sequencing used PBMCs or a T cell subset sorted from them (not recorded which). The receptors were gathered from a man between 18 and 35 years old who had mild COVID-19 (a few samples of this study predate the infection). Cell type and time point are not known.

This clonotype has a handful of counts. The chain couples TRBV5-1 to TRBJ2-1; TRBD2 might be the D (6 bases). From germline, CDR1 is SGHRS and CDR2 YFSETQ. CDR3 length: 16 amino acids. The V gene lost 5 bases and the J gene lost 9 bases, with 24 bases spanning the gap. The CDR3 DNA follows: TGCGCCAGCAGTCCTGGGTGGAGGGGAGCGTTTGGTGAGCAGTTCTTC. Residues: CASSPGWRGAFGEQFF.

This clonotype was seen a few times. This chain joins TRBV12-3 or TRBV12-4 and TRBJ1-5; TRBD1 might be the D (5 bases). CDR3 length: 14 amino acids. V was cut by 6 bases and J by 1 base, with 10 bases left in between. CDR3 in DNA: TGTGCCAGCAGAGTCGGGGGGAGCAATCAGCCCCAGCATTTT. Encoded protein: CASRVGGSNQPQHF.

This chain joins TRBV20-1 and TRBJ1-2; the D gene is possibly TRBD1 (5 bases). CDR1 is DFQATT and CDR2 is SNEGSKA in the germline V gene (reference sequence). The CDR3 totals 14 residues. V shed 3 bases and J shed 4 bases, with 15 bases lying between them. The CDR3 region is CSARAAGRGYGYTF. DNA for the CDR3: TGCAGTGCTAGGGCCGCGGGGCGAGGCTATGGCTACACCTTC.

The chain recombines TRBV20-1 with TRBJ2-7, with 8 bases that match TRBD1. CDR3 length: 16 amino acids. The ends lost 2 bases at V and 6 bases at J; junction bases unmatched: 15. CDR1 DFQATT and CDR2 SNEGSKA come from the germline V gene (reference sequence). As DNA, the CDR3 is TGCAGTGCTAGACCCAGCGACAGGGGCCCCTTCGGCGAGCAGTACTTC. Its translation is CSARPSDRGPFGEQYF.

The rearrangement uses TRBV20-1 and TRBJ2-1; 9 bases agree with TRBD2. The germline V gene encodes CDR1 DFQATT and CDR2 SNEGSKA (reference sequence). The CDR3 totals 17 residues. J gave up 0 bases and V 1 base, and 7 bases lay outside the gene matches. CDR3 loop: CSARGASGTSSYNEQFF. Written as DNA, the CDR3 is TGCAGTGCTAGAGGGGCTAGCGGGACCAGCTCCTACAATGAGCAGTTCTTC.

Many counts were recorded for this clonotype. The chain employs TRBV15 and TRBJ1-5; D gene ambiguous. Trimming removed 0 bases at V and 6 bases at J, with 21 bases between. This CDR3 is built from 18 residues. CDR1 is LNHNV and CDR2 is YYDKDF in the germline V gene (reference sequence). This CDR3 is CATSRDPSKVAAGQPQHF. CDR3 coding DNA: TGTGCCACCAGCAGAGATCCCTCAAAAGTCGCGGCGGGTCAGCCCCAGCATTTT.

CDR3 DNA: TGCAGTGCTAGAGCCGAGGTGGTGAACACTGAAGCTTTCTTT. This codes for CSARAEVVNTEAFF. The chain recombines TRBV20-1 with TRBJ1-1; no clear D. V gave up 1 base and J gave up 0 bases, with 9 bases separating them. CDR3 length equals 14 residues. Germline V gives CDR1 DFQATT, CDR2 SNEGSKA (reference sequence).

CDR3 loop: CASSLIQGGGYTF. CDR3 coding DNA: TGTGCCAGCAGCTTAATACAGGGGGGTGGCTACACCTTC. The V and J genes are TRBV7-3 and TRBJ1-2; 8 nucleotides line up with TRBD1. The germline CDR1 and CDR2 sequences are SGHTA and FQGTGA. The CDR3 loop spans 13 amino acids. Trimming took 1 base from V and 7 from J; bases not matched to a gene: 2.

This clonotype was detected a few times. This chain links TRBV18 with TRBJ2-1, with TRBD2 matching over 8 bases. The CDR3 is made up of 16 amino acids. V was clipped by 6 bases and J by 10 bases; unmatched bases: 17. Germline CDR1 reads KGHSH; CDR2 reads LQKENI. CDR3 bases: TGTGCCAGCTCCCCGCCCCAGGGAGGCCGGGGGGGCGAGCAGTTCTTC. This encodes CASSPPQGGRGGEQFF.

The chain carries TRBV19 and TRBJ1-1; no clear D gene. This CDR3 spans 14 amino acids. Germline assignment: CDR1 LNHDA and CDR2 SQIVND (reference sequence). Trimming removed 1 base from V and 2 bases from J, with 8 bases in between. The CDR3 region has the DNA TGTGCCAGTAGTATAGTGGGCGGTAACACTGAAGCTTTCTTT. Its translation: CASSIVGGNTEAFF.

This clonotype occurred a few times. The chain has TRBV6-2 or TRBV6-3 and TRBJ2-5; 10 bases map to TRBD2. The CDR3 consists of 17 residues. After removal of 0 bases from V and 2 bases from J, the junction contained 6 bases not matched to a gene. Germline V gene data show CDR1 as MNHEY and CDR2 as SVGEGT. The CDR3 DNA is TGTGCCAGCAGTTACTCCGGTAGCGGGGGGAGACAAGAGACCCAGTACTTC. Residues: CASSYSGSGGRQETQYF.

The chain joins TRBV30 to TRBJ1-2; TRBD1 might be the D (5 bases). The V end lost 4 bases, the J end lost 0 bases, and 9 bases lay between the germline ends. The germline V gene encodes CDR1 GTSNPN and CDR2 SVGIG (reference sequence). The CDR3 consists of 13 residues. CDR3 region: CAWNAGTNYGYTF. CDR3 in DNA: TGTGCCTGGAACGCAGGGACTAACTATGGCTACACCTTC.

V gene TRBV3-1 combines with J gene TRBJ1-5; D possibly corresponds to TRBD1 (6 bases). Looked up from germline, CDR1 is LGHDT and CDR2 is YNNKEL (reference sequence). There are 15 residues in the CDR3. The V gene lost 1 base and the J gene lost 5 bases, with 12 bases spanning the gap. The CDR3 protein is CASSQGSGGDQPQHF. As DNA, the CDR3 is TGTGCCAGCAGCCAAGGGTCCGGGGGCGATCAGCCCCAGCATTTT.

The rearrangement uses TRBV2 and TRBJ1-5; 9 positions match TRBD1. V gave up 4 bases and J gave up 6 bases; unmatched junction bases: 7. The CDR3 extends over 15 amino acids. Germline CDR1 is SNHLY and CDR2 is FYNNEI. CDR3 sequence (DNA): TGTGCCAGCAGTGTTGAGACAGGGGGGGCTCAGCCCCAGCATTTT. Translation: CASSVETGGAQPQHF. Combining the CDR3 with reference TRBV2 and TRBJ1-5 gives the whole variable domain EPEVTQTPSHQVTQMGQEVILRCVPISNHLYFYWYRQILGQKVEFLVSFYNNEISEKSEIFDDQFSVERPDGSNFTLKIRSTKLEDSAMYFCASSVETGGAQPQHFGDGTRLSIL.

The rearrangement links TRBV4-3 to TRBJ2-3; TRBD2 agrees at 8 bases. Germline V lookup: CDR1 LGHNA, CDR2 YSLEER. The ends lost 1 base at V and 6 bases at J; junction bases unmatched: 9. CDR3 length: 16 residues. The CDR3 nucleotides read TGCGCCAGCAGCCAAGGGGTGCGGGGGGCCTCGGATACGCAGTATTTT. This encodes CASSQGVRGASDTQYF.

The chain combines TRBV12-3 or TRBV12-4 with TRBJ1-5; D not certain. V lost 3 bases and J lost 9, with 12 bases in between. There are 13 residues in the CDR3. This CDR3 is CASSLGSAGPQHF. The CDR3 DNA sequence: TGTGCCAGCAGTTTGGGATCCGCAGGGCCCCAGCATTTT.

V is TRBV5-1 and J is TRBJ1-4; D is ambiguous. Germline V CDR1 and CDR2: SGHRS, YFSETQ. The CDR3 has 14 amino acids. Trimming removed 1 base from V and 4 bases from J, with 8 bases in between. Here the CDR3 DNA reads TGCGCCAGCAGCTTGCTAGGCAATAATGAAAAACTGTTTTTT. It is translated as CASSLLGNNEKLFF.

This clonotype was observed a handful of times. V gene TRBV23-1 combines with J gene TRBJ1-5, with TRBD1 identical over 7 bases. TRBV23-1 is recorded as an ORF, its role being uncertain. There are 15 residues in the CDR3. V gave up 2 bases and J gave up 7 bases; unmatched junction bases: 8. The CDR3 here is CASSQPDREGQPQHF. DNA for the CDR3: TGCGCCAGCAGTCAACCAGACAGGGAGGGCCAGCCCCAGCATTTT.

The gene calls are TRBV3-1 and TRBJ2-5; 8 bases line up with TRBD2. V lost 3 bases to trimming and J lost 9 bases; unmatched junction nucleotides: 15. The CDR3 is made up of 16 amino acids. Germline V gene data show CDR1 as LGHDT and CDR2 as YNNKEL (reference sequence). The CDR3 sequence: CASSHPGLGGPRSQYF. The CDR3 coding sequence is TGTGCCAGCAGCCACCCGGGACTAGGTGGGCCCCGGTCCCAGTACTTC.

The chain recombines TRBV7-9 with TRBJ1-1, with unresolved D. There are 14 residues in the CDR3. From germline, CDR1 is SEHNR and CDR2 FQNEAQ (reference sequence). V was clipped by 6 bases and J by 6 bases, with 17 bases between them. The CDR3 DNA reads TGTGCCAGCAGTCTTAGCCACGGAATCGCTGAAGCTTTCTTT. Amino acid sequence: CASSLSHGIAEAFF. Supplemented by reference TRBV7-9 and TRBJ1-1, the full variable domain reads DTGVSQNPRHKITKRGQNVTFRCDPISEHNRLYWYRQTLGQGPEFLTYFQNEAQLEKSRLLSDRFSAERPKGSFSTLEIQRTEQGDSAMYLCASSLSHGIAEAFFGQGTRLTVV.

This clonotype was observed a handful of times. J is TRBJ2-1 and V is TRBV28, with 9 bases aligning to TRBD2. CDR3 length equals 15 residues. J gave up 8 bases and V 9 bases, and 14 bases lay outside the gene matches. Germline V gene sequence: CDR1 MDHEN, CDR2 SYDVKM. The CDR3 DNA reads as TGTGCCAGTTACTCCGGGACTAGCAGATCGGATGAGCAGTTCTTC. This encodes CASYSGTSRSDEQFF.

V and J are TRBV7-2 and TRBJ1-2; 9 positions agree with TRBD1. This CDR3 region has 17 residues. The V and J ends lost 4 bases and 4 bases, in that order; junction bases with no gene match: 13. CDR1 and CDR2 (germline): SGHTA, FQGNSA. DNA of the CDR3: TGTGCCAGCAGCTCTCGCCGGACAGGGGCTAACCCCTATGGCTACACCTTC. Its protein is CASSSRRTGANPYGYTF.

This chain connects TRBV4-2 to TRBJ2-7; 12 nucleotides match TRBD2. CDR3 length: 19 amino acids. V dropped 1 base and J dropped 2; count of bases not matched to a gene: 12. CDR1 LGHNA and CDR2 YNFKEQ come from the germline V gene. In DNA, the CDR3 is TGTGCCAGCAGCCAAGCGGGAGGGACTAGCGGGTCGGACCCCTACGAGCAGTACTTC. Encoded protein: CASSQAGGTSGSDPYEQYF.

There are a few counts of this clonotype. The chain couples TRBV12-3 or TRBV12-4 to TRBJ2-1; D perhaps matches TRBD2 (6 bases). V dropped 3 bases and J dropped 7 bases, with 16 bases sitting between them. This CDR3 spans 15 amino acids. CDR3: CASSFPPGVPNEQFF. CDR3 DNA: TGTGCCAGCAGTTTCCCCCCGGGAGTTCCAAATGAGCAGTTCTTC.

There are a few counts of this clonotype. This rearrangement joins TRBV4-1 to TRBJ2-5; tentatively, D is TRBD2 (5 bases). This CDR3 is 13 amino acids long. Trimming took 2 bases from V and 7 from J, leaving 11 bases between them. CDR1 is MGHRA and CDR2 is YSYEKL in the germline V gene. The CDR3 DNA reads TGCGCCAGCAGCCAACTCGGGGTTCTGACCCAGTACTTC. Translating it yields CASSQLGVLTQYF.

The chain combines TRBV6-5 with TRBJ1-1, with 8 bases matching TRBD1. CDR3 length equals 13 residues. V was clipped by 5 bases and J by 8 bases; unmatched bases: 7. Germline V gene data show CDR1 as MNHEY and CDR2 as SVGAGI. CDR3 nucleotide sequence: TGTGCCAGCAGTACTATTGACAGGGGAGAAGCTTTCTTT. Translating it yields CASSTIDRGEAFF.

CDR3 nucleotides: TGTGCCTCCGAGACACGCCTGTCCGAAGAGACCCAGTACTTC. Translation gives CASETRLSEETQYF. The V gene is TRBV7-9, the J gene TRBJ2-7, with no clear D. The J call may be faulty, since TRBJ2-5 better matches the DNA end. The V gene's germline CDR1 is SEHNR and CDR2 FQNEAQ (reference sequence). This CDR3 contains 14 residues.

Only a few counts were recorded for this clonotype. As DNA, the CDR3 is TGTGCCAGCAGCTTTGGGACGGCTATTAACTCCTACGAGCAGTACTTC. Residues: CASSFGTAINSYEQYF. The rearrangement links TRBV7-9 to TRBJ2-7; D may correspond to TRBD1 or TRBD2 (5 bases each). This CDR3 is built from 16 residues. Trimming stripped 3 bases from V and 0 bases from J, with 15 bases between. CDR1 SEHNR and CDR2 FQNEAQ come from the germline V gene (reference sequence). Looking up the rest from reference TRBV7-9 and TRBJ2-7 gives the full variable domain: DTGVSQNPRHKITKRGQNVTFRCDPISEHNRLYWYRQTLGQGPEFLTYFQNEAQLEKSRLLSDRFSAERPKGSFSTLEIQRTEQGDSAMYLCASSFGTAINSYEQYFGPGTRLTVT.

This clonotype was picked up a small number of times. This chain connects TRBV10-3 to TRBJ1-1, with D possibly matching TRBD1 (5 bases). The V end was cut by 6 bases, the J end by 0 bases, with 11 bases between. This CDR3 has 14 residues. CDR1 is ENHRY and CDR2 is SYGVKD in the germline V gene. The CDR3 DNA reads TGTGCCATCAGGGGGGTTTACATGAACACTGAAGCTTTCTTT. Its protein is CAIRGVYMNTEAFF.